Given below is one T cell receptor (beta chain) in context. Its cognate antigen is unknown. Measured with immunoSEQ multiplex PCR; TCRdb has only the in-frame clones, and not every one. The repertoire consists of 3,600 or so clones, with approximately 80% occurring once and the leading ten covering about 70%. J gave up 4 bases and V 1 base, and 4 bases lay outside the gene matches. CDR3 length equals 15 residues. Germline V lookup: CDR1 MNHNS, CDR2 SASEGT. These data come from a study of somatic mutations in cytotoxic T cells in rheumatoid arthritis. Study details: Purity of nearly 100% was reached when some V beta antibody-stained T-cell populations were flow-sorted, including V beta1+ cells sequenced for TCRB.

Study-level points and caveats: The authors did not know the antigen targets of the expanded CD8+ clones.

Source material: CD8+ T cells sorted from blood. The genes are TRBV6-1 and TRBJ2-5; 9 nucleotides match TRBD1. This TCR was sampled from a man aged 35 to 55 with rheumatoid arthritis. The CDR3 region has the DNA TGTGCCAGCAGTGAAGTGACAGGGGGGGGAGAGACCCAGTACTTC. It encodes CASSEVTGGGETQYF.